The present entry profiles one T cell receptor beta chain with its context. Its antigen is unknown. Base-call qualities are not available, and no considerably larger clone is one nucleotide away. The data were taken from a study of blood T cell repertoires in COVID-19 (TCRdb year 2020). The study in broad terms: Collaborator samples came from the United States, Italy and Spain and covered acute and convalescent phases of COVID-19. The material from the prospective study consisted of cDNA or gDNA derived from T cells, B-cell-depleted T cells, or PBMCs. Deeply sampled blood TCRbeta repertoires from subjects exposed to, actively infected with, or recovered from COVID-19 were included in the dataset. The repertoires were released in a freely available public database meant as a resource for research on the immune response to SARS-CoV-2. Samples came from the ongoing ImmuneRACE study (first 160 participants) plus 1,254 subjects from 6 global collaborators. The sample metadata nearly always contained a de-identified subject ID, COVID-19 status, age in years and sex. Where available, HLA class I and class II types were obtained from metadata supplied by the sample provider rather than from assay-based typing. Here is what the overall study found, with its caveats: The amount of clinical and demographic metadata varied by source and participant and was provided uncurated.

Whole blood was collected in K2EDTA tubes by collaborating institutions according to the institutions' own protocols. For TCRbeta analysis, collaborator samples were shipped as frozen whole blood, as isolated PBMCs, or as DNA extracted from either sample type. From a lookup of the germline V gene (reference sequence), CDR1 and CDR2 are SGHAT and FQDESV. From the cysteine through the phenylalanine, the CDR3 covers 15 amino acids. Just CDR3 DNA is preserved here, 45 bases in frame from base 1. Compared with germline, V lacks 6 bases and J lacks 5 bases; bases without a gene match: 8. TCRbeta CDR3 regions were amplified from genomic DNA using the immunoSEQ Assay, a bias-controlled multiplex PCR. Per the original workflow: The number of nucleated cells in each sample was estimated from the amplification of reference gene primers within the assay. To quantify the absolute abundance of each unique TCRbeta CDR3 rearrangement, sequence reads were collapsed and filtered. For each sample, productive Simpson clonality was calculated by taking the square root of Simpson's diversity index across productive rearrangements. This immuneACCESS table, as held by TCRdb, lists in-frame sequences with V and J called but not all clones. Of the missing ones, under half trace to an unresolved V gene in checked studies; the others have no known cause. The V and J calls and the clone size are those of that table, but D and trimming were determined from the DNA. Across this sample there are tens of thousands of clones, with around 80% seen only once. The ten largest clonotypes hold roughly 5% of the sample.

Sequencing was carried out using peripheral blood. The rearrangement combines TRBV11-1 with TRBJ2-5, with TRBD2 identical over 11 junction bases. The receptor's source is a man aged 50 to 60 with active COVID-19. The base sequence is TGTGCCAGCAGGACGTCGGGACTAGCGGTTGAGACCCAGTACTTC. Translated, it gives CASRTSGLAVETQYF.